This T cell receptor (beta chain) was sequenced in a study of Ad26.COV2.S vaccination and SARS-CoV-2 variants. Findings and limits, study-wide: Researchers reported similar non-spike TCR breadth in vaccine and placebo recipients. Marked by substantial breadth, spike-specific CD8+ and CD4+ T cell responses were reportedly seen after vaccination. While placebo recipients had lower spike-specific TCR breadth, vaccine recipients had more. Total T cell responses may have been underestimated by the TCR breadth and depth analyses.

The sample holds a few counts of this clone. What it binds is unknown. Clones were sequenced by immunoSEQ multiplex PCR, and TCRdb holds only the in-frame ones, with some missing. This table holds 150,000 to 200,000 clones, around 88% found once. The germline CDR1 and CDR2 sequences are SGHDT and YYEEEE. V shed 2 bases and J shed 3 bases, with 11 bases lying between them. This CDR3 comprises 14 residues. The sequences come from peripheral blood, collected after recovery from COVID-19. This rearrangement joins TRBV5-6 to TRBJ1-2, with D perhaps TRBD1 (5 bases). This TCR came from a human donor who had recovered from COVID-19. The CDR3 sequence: CASSFQGTHYGYTF. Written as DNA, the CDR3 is TGTGCCAGCAGCTTCCAGGGAACACACTATGGCTACACCTTC.